This TCR beta chain is drawn from a study of control samples from healthy donors and cancer patients. Per germline, CDR1 SNHLY and CDR2 FYNNEI. V lost 5 bases and J lost 6; bases outside the gene matches: 7. The CDR3 extends over 14 amino acids. Libraries were prepared by immunoSEQ multiplex PCR; TCRdb keeps only in-frame clonotypes and omits some of them. Of 85,000 to 90,000 clones listed, more than 75% are singletons. The clonotype originates from a woman in her thirties or forties in good health. The sample was blood. The gene calls are TRBV2 and TRBJ2-1; 7 bases line up with TRBD2. This CDR3 reads CASSPGTTFNEQFF. The DNA for the CDR3 is TGTGCCAGCAGTCCCGGGACTACCTTCAATGAGCAGTTCTTC.